This T cell receptor beta chain was captured by sequencing in a study of beta chain features in type 1 diabetes. This clone has just a few counts. Its antigen is not known. Per the germline V gene, CDR1 is SNHLY and CDR2 is FYNNEI. The CDR3 length is 12 residues. Trimming removed 10 bases from V and 2 bases from J, with 12 bases in between. The authors reverse transcribed all of the isolated RNA, so sequencing captured expressed TCRB transcripts. Profiled with immunoSEQ multiplex PCR; TCRdb holds only in-frame clones, not every one. Counted here are roughly 300,000 clones, about a tenth occurring once; the ten biggest clones make up 1%. Study-level points and caveats: Diminished insertions and augmented deletions at VDJ junctions characterized type 1 diabetes patients. Across patients, naive, central memory and Treg TCRB repertoires exhibited apparently greater similarity than was observed across healthy donors. In all four CD4+ subsets, TCRB CDR3 length was significantly, moderately reduced in type 1 diabetes.

The receptor comes from a man aged 30 to 45 with type 1 diabetes. Sequencing was done on a sample of central memory CD4+ T cells from blood. The chain is built from TRBV2 and TRBJ2-7, with D perhaps matching TRBD1 or TRBD2 (5 bases each). CDR3 bases: TGTGCCACTAGCAGGGACCCCTACGAGCAGTACTTC. It is translated as CATSRDPYEQYF.